These 23 T cell receptor beta chains were sequenced from one sample in a study of patients and donors after allogeneic stem cell transplantation. TCRdb re-called the RT-PCR reads through MiXCR, storing one row per CDR3 protein. The data contain about a million distinct CDR3 sequences, 15% to 20% of them singletons. Input material: blood, either unsorted or a sorted T cell fraction (not recorded which). The receptors originated from a human donor who was either an allogeneic HSCT recipient or a stem cell or donor lymphocyte infusion donor (not recorded which). It is not recorded whose cells these are; they may come from a transplant donor.

This clonotype was seen at least ten times. CDR3 bases: TGTGCCAGCAGCGCCCACGTAGATACGCAGTATTTT. Its translation is CASSAHVDTQYF. This chain uses TRBV7-2 with TRBJ2-3; D ambiguous. Looked up from germline, CDR1 is SGHTA and CDR2 is FQGNSA. Between the trimmed V and J ends, which lost 5 bases and 5 bases, there was a span of 8 bases. This CDR3 is built from 12 residues.

This clonotype was seen a handful of times. The chain uses TRBV20-1 and TRBJ1-1; D gene unclear. The CDR3 contains 14 residues. Germline V gene lookup returns CDR1 DFQATT and CDR2 SNEGSKA (reference sequence). The V gene lost 3 bases and the J gene lost 5 bases, with 16 bases spanning the gap. CDR3 nucleotides: TGCAGTGCTAGCCGTCTGTCGTGGGCAACTGAAGCTTTCTTT. Its translation is CSASRLSWATEAFF.

This clonotype appeared a few times. The J gene is TRBJ2-7, the V gene TRBV12-3 or TRBV12-4; D is unclear. The V and J ends lost 6 bases and 4 bases respectively, with 7 bases between them. CDR3 length: 11 amino acids. CDR3 DNA sequence: TGTGCCAGCAGCAACCTGTACGAGCAGTACTTC. Its protein is CASSNLYEQYF.

The V call is TRBV6-2 or TRBV6-3, the J call TRBJ1-1; 10 nucleotides agree with TRBD1. CDR1 and CDR2 (germline): MNHEY, SVGEGT. V lost 2 bases to trimming and J lost 10 bases; unmatched junction nucleotides: 4. This CDR3 spans 13 amino acids. CDR3 in DNA: TGTGCCAGCAGTTACGTCCGGGACAGGGGAGCTTTCTTT. It is translated as CASSYVRDRGAFF.

This clonotype was detected only a few times. The rearrangement links TRBV12-3 or TRBV12-4 to TRBJ2-1; D is unresolved. This CDR3 spans 12 amino acids. Trimming removed 2 bases from V and 7 bases from J, with 6 bases in between. This chain's CDR3 is CASSLWSNEQFF. CDR3 bases: TGTGCCAGCAGTTTATGGTCGAATGAGCAGTTCTTC.

This clonotype was seen repeatedly, ten times or more. The chain joins TRBV12-3 or TRBV12-4 to TRBJ1-1; TRBD1 aligns across 8 bases. The junction had 5 bases not matched to a gene; V was cut back by 4 bases and J by 1 base. CDR3 size: 15 residues. The chain's CDR3 is CASSSRTGQNTEAFF. The CDR3 bases are TGTGCCAGCAGTTCCCGGACAGGGCAGAACACTGAAGCTTTCTTT.

In its sample, this clonotype was seen a few times. V usage is TRBV5-1 and J usage is TRBJ2-5, with D perhaps matching TRBD1 or TRBD2 (5 bases each). The CDR3 has 14 residues. Trimming left V 0 bases short and J 4 bases short, with 10 bases between. Germline V gives CDR1 SGHRS, CDR2 YFSETQ. Here the CDR3 reads CASSLVGVRETQYF. In DNA, the CDR3 is TGCGCCAGCAGCTTGGTGGGGGTTAGAGAGACCCAGTACTTC.

The chain couples TRBV6-2 or TRBV6-3 to TRBJ2-7; 7 bases agree with TRBD1. V dropped 4 bases and J dropped 3; count of bases not matched to a gene: 9. In germline, CDR1 is MNHEY, CDR2 SVGEGT. The CDR3 totals 15 residues. This CDR3 is CASSFLGQPFYEQYF. DNA of the CDR3: TGTGCCAGCAGTTTCCTGGGACAGCCCTTCTACGAGCAGTACTTC.

This chain uses TRBV27 with TRBJ1-5; no definite D call. Trimming cost V 1 base and J 11 bases, with 12 bases left between them. The CDR3 consists of 13 residues. Germline V gene lookup returns CDR1 MNHEY and CDR2 SMNVEV (reference sequence). The CDR3 spells CASSLFGPRAQHF. The CDR3 nucleotides are TGTGCCAGCAGTTTATTCGGTCCTAGGGCCCAGCATTTT.

This clonotype was detected ten times or more. The chain is built from TRBV12-3 or TRBV12-4 and TRBJ2-3; tentatively, D is TRBD2 (6 bases). The CDR3 runs to 16 residues. Trimming removed 6 bases at V and 2 bases at J, with 18 bases between. CDR3 sequence: CASSPLRAGLTDTQYF. The CDR3 DNA reads as TGTGCCAGCAGCCCCCTACGCGCGGGACTCACAGATACGCAGTATTTT.

This clonotype turned up a few times. The V and J genes are TRBV6-1 and TRBJ2-1, with 9 bases lining up with TRBD1. The CDR3 length is 12 residues. Trimming at V came to 5 bases and at J to 15 bases, leaving 8 bases not matched to a gene. Germline CDR1 reads MNHNS; CDR2 reads SASEGT. The CDR3 loop is CASSSHGQGPFF. The CDR3, as DNA: TGTGCCAGCAGTTCCCACGGACAGGGGCCGTTCTTC.

This clonotype was recorded at least ten times. This chain uses TRBV12-3 or TRBV12-4 with TRBJ2-1, with 7 bases aligning to TRBD2. V lost 3 bases, J lost 6 bases, and 8 bases stayed unmatched. CDR3 length equals 15 residues. In DNA form, the CDR3 reads TGTGCCAGCAGTTTCCAAGCGGGAAGTAGCAATGAGCAGTTCTTC. It encodes CASSFQAGSSNEQFF.

The rearrangement joins TRBV25-1 to TRBJ2-2; possible D gene TRBD2, 6 bases. This CDR3 has 17 residues. The ends were cut back, 3 bases at V and 4 bases at J, with 18 bases in the middle. CDR1 MGHDK and CDR2 SYGVNS come from the germline V gene. Written as DNA, the CDR3 is TGTGCCAGCAGTGACCTTGGTGCGGGGCAGGTCACCGGGGAGCTGTTTTTT. This encodes CASSDLGAGQVTGELFF.

The CDR3 here is CASTLNTDTQYF. The CDR3 coding sequence is TGTGCCAGCACCCTCAACACAGATACGCAGTATTTT. The J gene is TRBJ2-3, the V gene TRBV12-3 or TRBV12-4; D is uncertain. This CDR3 spans 12 amino acids. V lost 7 bases and J lost 2, with 7 bases in between.

This clonotype was observed a handful of times. The V call is TRBV6-5, the J call TRBJ1-4; D unclear. This CDR3 comprises 15 residues. V lost 2 bases and J 8 bases, leaving 15 bases between the germline ends. Germline CDR1 and CDR2: MNHEY and SVGAGI. The CDR3 reads CASSYRFAPTEKLFF. CDR3 DNA: TGTGCCAGCAGTTACAGGTTTGCCCCCACCGAAAAACTGTTTTTT.

V is TRBV27 and J is TRBJ2-6; 8 positions agree with TRBD1. Per the germline V gene, CDR1 is MNHEY and CDR2 is SMNVEV (reference sequence). Unmatched junction bases numbered 5, after V lost 6 bases and J lost 4 bases. CDR3 size: 15 residues. This chain's CDR3 is CASRPDRVGANVLTF. The CDR3 DNA follows: TGTGCCAGCAGGCCGGACAGGGTCGGGGCCAACGTCCTGACTTTC.

The chain recombines TRBV6-2 or TRBV6-3 with TRBJ2-7, with TRBD1 matching over 7 bases. The germline V gene has CDR1 MNHEY and CDR2 SVGEGT. The CDR3 totals 14 residues. Trimming at V came to 10 bases and at J to 4 bases, leaving 13 bases not matched to a gene. The CDR3 nucleotides are TGTGCCACCTTAACGACAGGGTATGGTTACGAGCAGTACTTC. Protein product: CATLTTGYGYEQYF.

A few counts support this clonotype. The genes are TRBV12-3 or TRBV12-4 and TRBJ2-1; 13 nucleotides align to TRBD2. The CDR3 sequence is 15 residues long. The V gene end was trimmed by 4 bases and the J gene end by 8 bases; junction bases not matched to a gene: 5. Written as DNA, the CDR3 is TGTGCCAGCAGTTGGACTAGCGGGAGTGCAGATGAGCAGTTCTTC. Amino acids: CASSWTSGSADEQFF.

This chain links TRBV6-1 with TRBJ1-2, with 8 positions matching TRBD1. J lost 4 bases, V lost 2 bases, and 6 bases had no gene match. The CDR3 consists of 15 residues. CDR1 is MNHNS and CDR2 is SASEGT in the germline V gene. The CDR3 DNA sequence: TGTGCCAGCAGTGAATTGGGGGGACAGGCCTATGGCTACACCTTC. This translates into CASSELGGQAYGYTF.

V is TRBV6-1 and J is TRBJ1-3; D unresolved. The germline CDR1 and CDR2 sequences are MNHNS and SASEGT. The germline V and J ends were trimmed by 6 bases and 4 bases, with 13 bases remaining between them. The CDR3 loop spans 14 amino acids. The CDR3, as DNA: TGTGCCAGCAGCTCCCTACAAGGAGGAAACACCATATATTTT. This encodes CASSSLQGGNTIYF.

The chain employs TRBV7-2 and TRBJ2-5, with D perhaps TRBD1 (6 bases). Germline V gene data show CDR1 as SGHTA and CDR2 as FQGNSA. CDR3 length equals 17 residues. Trimming removed 0 bases from V and 0 bases from J, with 14 bases in between. For the CDR3, the DNA is TGTGCCAGCAGCTTAGCCCCGGGACACGGAGACCAAGAGACCCAGTACTTC. It yields the protein CASSLAPGHGDQETQYF.

The chain links TRBV2 to TRBJ2-7; the D is unclear. The CDR3 loop spans 13 amino acids. Per germline, CDR1 SNHLY and CDR2 FYNNEI. V gave up 6 bases and J gave up 4 bases, with 13 bases separating them. The CDR3 coding sequence is TGTGCCAGCAGGAAGGAATCCCTATACGAGCAGTACTTC. Its protein is CASRKESLYEQYF.

V is TRBV19 and J is TRBJ1-1; possible D gene TRBD1, 6 bases. The CDR3 is 13 residues long. Germline values: CDR1 LNHDA, CDR2 SQIVND (reference sequence). The ends were cut back, 6 bases at V and 0 bases at J, with 8 bases in the middle. CDR3 DNA sequence: TGTGCCAGTAGACACAGGGTGAACACTGAAGCTTTCTTT. Translating gives CASRHRVNTEAFF.